Presented here are 16 T cell receptor beta chains from one specimen sequenced in a study of CD8 T cells in Susac syndrome. RNA amounts of roughly 0.5 to 1 ug underwent reverse transcription with random hexamers. TCRdb re-analysed the immunoSEQ multiplex PCR reads in MiXCR, keeping a single row per CDR3 protein. This sample carries 150,000 or so distinct CDR3 sequences, 85% to 95% of them seen once, and the ten largest clones take 0.14%. The sample comprised CD4+ T cells from PBMCs. The receptors stem from a human donor with Susac syndrome.

The rearrangement joins TRBV30 to TRBJ2-7; D is uncertain. The V gene lost 0 bases and the J gene lost 3 bases, with 15 bases spanning the gap. CDR3 size: 15 residues. Germline loops: CDR1 GTSNPN, CDR2 SVGIG (reference sequence). The CDR3 DNA sequence: TGTGCCTGGAGTGTACGTCGGACCCCTCTCTACGAGCAGTACTTC. Its protein product is CAWSVRRTPLYEQYF.

The chain has TRBV30 and TRBJ2-2, with 7 nucleotides matching TRBD1. Per germline, CDR1 GTSNPN and CDR2 SVGIG (reference sequence). CDR3 length equals 14 residues. The CDR3 DNA reads TGTGCACAACCGGGACAGATAAACACCGGGGAGCTGTTTTTT. It codes for CAQPGQINTGELFF.

The rearrangement links TRBV4-1 to TRBJ2-5; 8 positions agree with TRBD2. After removal of 0 bases from V and 3 bases from J, the junction contained 6 bases not matched to a gene. The germline V gene encodes CDR1 MGHRA and CDR2 YSYEKL. The CDR3 runs to 16 residues. The chain's CDR3 is CASSQDYGGGKETQYF. DNA for the CDR3: TGCGCCAGCAGCCAAGATTACGGGGGGGGTAAAGAGACCCAGTACTTC.

This chain joins TRBV21-1 and TRBJ1-3; the tabulated D call, TRBD1, remains unverified against the DNA. TRBV21-1 represents a pseudogene. CDR3 size: 15 residues. The CDR3 nucleotides read TGTGCCAGCAGCAAATGGAGACAGTCTGGAAACACCATATATTTT. Its translation is CASSKWRQSGNTIYF.

Written as DNA, the CDR3 is TGCAGTGCCACCGACAGCCGGACAGGGAGTAGTAGGGGCTACACCTTC. Amino acid sequence: CSATDSRTGSSRGYTF. V is TRBV20-1 and J is TRBJ1-2; TRBD1 agrees at 8 bases. This CDR3 has 16 residues. The V gene end was trimmed by 6 bases and the J gene end by 8 bases; junction bases not matched to a gene: 20. CDR1 and CDR2 from the germline V gene are DFQATT and SNEGSKA (reference sequence).

The chain employs TRBV9 and TRBJ2-5, with 10 bases identical to TRBD2. CDR1 and CDR2 from the germline V gene are SGDLS and YYNGEE. V gave up 0 bases and J gave up 5 bases; unmatched junction bases: 10. This CDR3 spans 17 amino acids. CDR3 amino acids: CASSVAAGGRLGETQYF. The CDR3 nucleotides are TGTGCCAGCAGCGTAGCAGCGGGGGGGCGACTGGGGGAGACCCAGTACTTC.

The rearrangement links TRBV20-1 to TRBJ2-1; D is possibly TRBD2 (5 bases). The germline V gene encodes CDR1 DFQATT and CDR2 SNEGSKA (reference sequence). The CDR3 extends over 12 amino acids. Deletions cut 4 bases from V and 4 bases from J, with 8 bases between. The CDR3 protein is CSATKRYNEQFF. The CDR3 bases are TGCAGTGCTACCAAGCGGTACAATGAGCAGTTCTTC.

The gene calls are TRBV4-3 and TRBJ2-7, with 8 nucleotides matching TRBD2. Germline V lookup: CDR1 LGHNA, CDR2 YSLEER. This CDR3 is 14 amino acids long. V was pared by 4 bases and J by 3 bases, with 5 bases of the junction left unmatched. The DNA for the CDR3 is TGCGCCAGCAGCCGTCAGCGGGAGTACTACGAGCAGTACTTC. This gives the protein CASSRQREYYEQYF.

This clonotype was seen just once. The CDR3 region is CASSLRASSYNEQFF. CDR3 DNA sequence: TGTGCCAGCAGTCTCAGGGCAAGCTCCTACAATGAGCAGTTCTTC. The chain uses TRBV12-3 or TRBV12-4 and TRBJ2-1, with a weak D call TRBD1 (5 bases). V was cut by 5 bases and J by 0 bases, with 11 bases left in between. The length of the CDR3 is 15 residues.

The chain combines TRBV12-3 or TRBV12-4 with TRBJ1-2; TRBD1 might be the D (6 bases). Trimming cost V 4 bases and J 8 bases, with 11 bases left between them. The length of the CDR3 is 12 residues. CDR3 DNA: TGTGCCAGCAGTTCAACAGGGACAGGCTACACCTTC. Encoded protein: CASSSTGTGYTF.

The chain couples TRBV2 to TRBJ1-1; D call uncertain. Trimming removed 1 base from V and 2 bases from J, with 2 bases in between. Germline V lookup: CDR1 SNHLY, CDR2 FYNNEI. The CDR3 has 12 residues. The DNA for the CDR3 is TGTGCCAGCAGTGAAGTCAACACTGAAGCTTTCTTT. Its protein is CASSEVNTEAFF.

This clonotype was detected once. The genes are TRBV30 and TRBJ1-2, with D possibly TRBD1 on 5 matching bases. The V and J ends lost 1 base and 3 bases respectively, with 12 bases between them. Germline V gene lookup returns CDR1 GTSNPN and CDR2 SVGIG (reference sequence). This CDR3 contains 14 residues. CDR3 coding DNA: TGTGCCTGGAGTGACGTGGGGCCTGACTATGGCTACACCTTC. Translating gives CAWSDVGPDYGYTF.

The chain has TRBV14 and TRBJ2-3; D is ambiguous. This CDR3 contains 12 residues. Germline-derived CDR1 and CDR2 are SGHDN and FVKESK. Trimming shortened V by 0 bases and J by 6 bases, and 4 bases separated the two germline ends. The CDR3 DNA follows: TGTGCCAGCAGCCAAGAGATGGATACGCAGTATTTT. Its protein product is CASSQEMDTQYF.

The chain carries TRBV3-1 and TRBJ2-5; either TRBD1 or TRBD2 may supply D (5 bases each). Trimming took 1 base from V and 3 from J, leaving 18 bases between them. The CDR3 is 17 amino acids. Germline V gene lookup returns CDR1 LGHDT and CDR2 YNNKEL (reference sequence). The CDR3 DNA is TGTGCCAGCAGCCAAGCTCATCCGGGGCAGGGTGAAGAGACCCAGTACTTC. The encoded protein is CASSQAHPGQGEETQYF.

V gene TRBV12-5 combines with J gene TRBJ2-6; unclear D gene. Germline CDR1 and CDR2: LGHNT and FRNRAP. V was clipped by 2 bases and J by 2 bases, with 4 bases between them. This CDR3 is 14 amino acids long. The CDR3 DNA sequence: TGTGCTAGTGGTTTGTGGGCTGGGGCCAACGTCCTGACTTTC. Translating gives CASGLWAGANVLTF.

The chain uses TRBV28 and TRBJ1-5; the D is unclear. Deletions cut 5 bases from V and 5 bases from J, with 10 bases between. CDR1 and CDR2 (germline): MDHEN, SYDVKM. The CDR3 has 13 residues. The DNA of the CDR3 is TGTGCCAGCAGTCCTGGGAGGCATCAGCCCCAGCATTTT. As protein: CASSPGRHQPQHF.